A selection of T cell receptor beta chains follows, all from one sample in a study of cytotoxic CD8 clonotypes in ibrutinib-treated CLL. Clones were read by immunoSEQ multiplex PCR, and TCRdb kept only the in-frame ones, dropping some. Among around 200,000 clones, roughly 77% were seen once, and the ten largest hold about 6.4%. Sequencing was performed on PBMCs, taken after 12 months of ibrutinib treatment. These TCRs come from a human donor with chronic lymphocytic leukemia. The CDR3 runs from the conserved cysteine through the conserved F or W. D genes are given only for firm matches.

j_call v_call d_call cdr3_aa
TRBJ1-6 TRBV5-1 TRBD1 CASSSQGGGSSYNSPLHF
TRBJ2-2 TRBV7-8 TRBD1 CASSRTGTGTGELFF
TRBJ1-5 TRBV18 TRBD1 CASSRAGTGFQPQHF
TRBJ2-1 TRBV28 NA CASSGTFRGHEQFF
TRBJ2-7 TRBV2 TRBD1 CASGDRGGEQYF
TRBJ1-1 TRBV2 TRBD1 CASSLTGEKTEAFF
TRBJ2-2 TRBV5-1 NA CASRDSNTGELFF
TRBJ1-2 TRBV6-5 NA CASTQDRQVYGYTF
TRBJ1-1 TRBV5-1 TRBD1 CASSLWTGEGTEAFF
TRBJ2-2 TRBV9 NA CASSPLAIPNTGELFF
TRBJ1-5 TRBV25-1 NA CATPGEGSGNQPQHF
TRBJ2-1 TRBV11-2 TRBD1 CASSPPLRDRGYNEQFF
TRBJ2-6 TRBV7-2 NA CASSFDPGANVLTF
TRBJ2-2 TRBV19 TRBD2 CASRKTSPNGGGELFF
TRBJ1-1 TRBV5-1 NA CASSLVLNTEAFF
TRBJ1-3 TRBV19 TRBD1 CASRQGETGNTIYF
TRBJ1-2 TRBV7-2 NA CASRGQIVNYGYTF
TRBJ1-2 TRBV19 TRBD1 CASSIDGQGAYGYTF
TRBJ2-7 TRBV5-6 TRBD2 CASSRRTSGNEQYF
TRBJ1-2 TRBV5-1 NA CASSTLGVEGYTF
TRBJ1-5 TRBV29-1 NA CSVVPKGGNQPQHF
TRBJ2-2 TRBV2 TRBD1 CASNGQGVSGELFF
TRBJ1-4 TRBV7-2 NA CASSAGGANEKLFF
TRBJ1-3 TRBV28 NA CASSPFYAQPAYTIYF
TRBJ2-1 TRBV5-6 NA CASSLLRGDRNEQFF
TRBJ1-1 TRBV14 NA CASSQDRAGVTEAFF
TRBJ1-5 TRBV6-5 NA CASSPDRFKNQPQHF
TRBJ2-3 TRBV27 NA CASSLSGSRTQYF
TRBJ1-5 TRBV30 NA CAWNYDPRGYQPQHF
TRBJ2-5 TRBV5-1 NA CASSPRARETQYF
TRBJ2-7 TRBV2 TRBD1 CASSEDRGVHEQYF
TRBJ2-3 TRBV7-3 NA CASSLNRGSSTDTQYF
TRBJ1-2 TRBV11-2 NA CASSHWQAQNYGYTF
TRBJ1-1 TRBV29-1 TRBD1 CSVENPQGAWTEAFF
TRBJ2-7 TRBV6-5 TRBD1 CASSMTGDEQYF